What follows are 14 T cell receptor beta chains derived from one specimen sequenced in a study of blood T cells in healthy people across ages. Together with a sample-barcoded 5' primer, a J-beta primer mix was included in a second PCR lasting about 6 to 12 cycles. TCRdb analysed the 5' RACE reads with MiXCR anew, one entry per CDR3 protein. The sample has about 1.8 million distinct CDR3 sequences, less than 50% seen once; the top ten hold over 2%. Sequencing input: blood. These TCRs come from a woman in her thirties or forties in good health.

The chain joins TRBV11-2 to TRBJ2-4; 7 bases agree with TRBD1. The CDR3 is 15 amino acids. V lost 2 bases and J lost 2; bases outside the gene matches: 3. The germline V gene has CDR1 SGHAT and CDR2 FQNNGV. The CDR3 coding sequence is TGTGCCAGCAGCTTAAGGGGGCTGCCCAAAAACATTCAGTACTTC. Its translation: CASSLRGLPKNIQYF. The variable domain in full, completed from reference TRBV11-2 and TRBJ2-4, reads EAGVAQSPRYKIIEKRQSVAFWCNPISGHATLYWYQQILGQGPKLLIQFQNNGVVDDSQLPKDRFSAERLKGVDSTLKIQPAKLEDSAVYLCASSLRGLPKNIQYFGAGTRLSVL.

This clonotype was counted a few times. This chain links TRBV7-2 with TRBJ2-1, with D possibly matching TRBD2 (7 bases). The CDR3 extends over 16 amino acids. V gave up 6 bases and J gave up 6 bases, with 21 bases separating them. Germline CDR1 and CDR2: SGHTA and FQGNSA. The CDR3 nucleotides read TGTGCCAGCAGAATTCAAGGGGGGGCTCTCGGCAATGAGCAGTTCTTC. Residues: CASRIQGGALGNEQFF.

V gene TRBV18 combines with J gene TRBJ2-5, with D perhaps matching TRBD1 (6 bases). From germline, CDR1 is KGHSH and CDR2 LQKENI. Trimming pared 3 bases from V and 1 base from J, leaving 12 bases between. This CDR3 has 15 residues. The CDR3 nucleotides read TGTGCCAGCTCACCCGCCCAGGGGATCCAAGAGACCCAGTACTTC. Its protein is CASSPAQGIQETQYF.

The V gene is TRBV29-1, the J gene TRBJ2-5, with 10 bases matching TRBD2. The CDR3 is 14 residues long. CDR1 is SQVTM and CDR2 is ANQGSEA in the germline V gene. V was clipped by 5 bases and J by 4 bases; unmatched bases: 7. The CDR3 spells CSVTEAGGRETQYF. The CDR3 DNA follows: TGCAGCGTTACAGAAGCGGGGGGGCGAGAGACCCAGTACTTC.

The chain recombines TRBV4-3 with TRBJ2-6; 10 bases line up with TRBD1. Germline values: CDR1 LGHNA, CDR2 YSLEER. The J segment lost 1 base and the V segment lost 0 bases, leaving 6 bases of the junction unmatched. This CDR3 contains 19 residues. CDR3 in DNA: TGCGCCAGCAGCCAAGATGGCGGGACAGGGGCATCTGGGGCCAACGTCCTGACTTTC. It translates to CASSQDGGTGASGANVLTF.

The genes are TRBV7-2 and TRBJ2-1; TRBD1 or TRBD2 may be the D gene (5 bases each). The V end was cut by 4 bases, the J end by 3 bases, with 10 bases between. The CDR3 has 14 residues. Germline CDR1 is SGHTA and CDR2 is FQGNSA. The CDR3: CASSSGTNYNEQFF. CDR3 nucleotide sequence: TGTGCCAGCAGCTCCGGGACCAACTACAATGAGCAGTTCTTC. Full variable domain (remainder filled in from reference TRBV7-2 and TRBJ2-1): GAGVSQSPSNKVTEKGKDVELRCDPISGHTALYWYRQSLGQGLEFLIYFQGNSAPDKSGLPSDRFSAERTGGSVSTLTIQRTQQEDSAVYLCASSSGTNYNEQFFGPGTRLTVL.

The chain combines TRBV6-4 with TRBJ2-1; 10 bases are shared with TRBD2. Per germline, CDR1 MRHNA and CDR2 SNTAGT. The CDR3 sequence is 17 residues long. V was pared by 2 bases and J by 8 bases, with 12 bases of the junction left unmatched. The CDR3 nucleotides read TGTGCCAGCAGTGACGAGTATAGCGGGGGGTTAAACGATGAGCAGTTCTTC. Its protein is CASSDEYSGGLNDEQFF.

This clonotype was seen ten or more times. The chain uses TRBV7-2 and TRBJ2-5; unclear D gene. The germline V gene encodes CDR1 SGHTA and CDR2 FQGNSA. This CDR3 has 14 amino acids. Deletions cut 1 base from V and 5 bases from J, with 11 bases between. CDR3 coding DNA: TGTGCCAGCAGCTTAGATTCTTCTCGGGAGACCCAGTACTTC. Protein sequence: CASSLDSSRETQYF.

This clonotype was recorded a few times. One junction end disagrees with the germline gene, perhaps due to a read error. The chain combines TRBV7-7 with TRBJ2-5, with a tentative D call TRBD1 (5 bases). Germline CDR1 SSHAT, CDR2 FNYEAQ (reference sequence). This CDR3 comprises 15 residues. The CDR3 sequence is CASSSARGSQETQYF. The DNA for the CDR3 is TGTGCTAGCAGCTCCGCAAGGGGTTCCCAAGAGACCCAGTACTTC.

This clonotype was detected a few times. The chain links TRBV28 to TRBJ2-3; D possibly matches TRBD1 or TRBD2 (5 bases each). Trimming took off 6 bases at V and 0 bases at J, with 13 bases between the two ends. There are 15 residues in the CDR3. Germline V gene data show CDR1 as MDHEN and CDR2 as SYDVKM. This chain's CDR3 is CASRLPGPSTDTQYF. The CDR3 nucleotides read TGTGCCAGCAGGCTACCGGGGCCTAGCACAGATACGCAGTATTTT.

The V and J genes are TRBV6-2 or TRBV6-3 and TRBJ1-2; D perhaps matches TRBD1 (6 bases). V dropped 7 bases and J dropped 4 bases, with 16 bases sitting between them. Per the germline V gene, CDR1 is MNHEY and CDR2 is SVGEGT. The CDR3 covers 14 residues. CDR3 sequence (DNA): TGTGCCAGCAACTCAGGGGCCCCAGGCTATGGCTACACCTTC. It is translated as CASNSGAPGYGYTF.

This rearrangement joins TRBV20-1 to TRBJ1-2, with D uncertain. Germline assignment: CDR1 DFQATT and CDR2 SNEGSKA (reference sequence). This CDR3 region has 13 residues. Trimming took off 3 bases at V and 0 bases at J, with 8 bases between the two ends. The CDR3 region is CSARQPTNYGYTF. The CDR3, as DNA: TGCAGTGCTAGGCAGCCTACTAACTATGGCTACACCTTC.

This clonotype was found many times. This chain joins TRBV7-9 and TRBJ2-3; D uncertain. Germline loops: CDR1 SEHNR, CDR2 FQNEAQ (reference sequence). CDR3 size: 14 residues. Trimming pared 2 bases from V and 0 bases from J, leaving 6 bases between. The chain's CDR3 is CASSLISSTDTQYF. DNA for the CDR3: TGTGCCAGCAGCTTAATATCTAGCACAGATACGCAGTATTTT.

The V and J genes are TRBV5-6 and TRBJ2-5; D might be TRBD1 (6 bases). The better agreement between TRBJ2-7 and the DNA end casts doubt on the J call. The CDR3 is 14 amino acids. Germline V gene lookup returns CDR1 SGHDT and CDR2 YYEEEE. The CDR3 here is CASSFAGVPYEQYF. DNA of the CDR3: TGTGCCAGCAGCTTTGCAGGGGTCCCGTACGAGCAGTACTTC.